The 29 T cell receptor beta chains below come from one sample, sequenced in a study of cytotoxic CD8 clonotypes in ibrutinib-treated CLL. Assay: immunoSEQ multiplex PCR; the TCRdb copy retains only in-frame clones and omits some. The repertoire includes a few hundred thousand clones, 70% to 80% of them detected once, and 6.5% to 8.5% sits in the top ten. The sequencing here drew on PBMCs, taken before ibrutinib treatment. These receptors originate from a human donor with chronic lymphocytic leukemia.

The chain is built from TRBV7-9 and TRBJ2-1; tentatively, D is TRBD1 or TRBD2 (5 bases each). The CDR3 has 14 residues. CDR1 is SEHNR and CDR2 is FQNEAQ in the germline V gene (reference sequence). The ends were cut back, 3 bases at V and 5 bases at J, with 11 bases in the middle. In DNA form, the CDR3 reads TGTGCCAGCAGCTTGGGACGGATAAACAATGAGCAGTTCTTC. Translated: CASSLGRINNEQFF.

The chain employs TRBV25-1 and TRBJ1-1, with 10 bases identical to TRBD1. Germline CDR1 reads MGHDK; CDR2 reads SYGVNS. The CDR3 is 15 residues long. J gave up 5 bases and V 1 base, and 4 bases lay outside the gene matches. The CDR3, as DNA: TGTGCCAGCAGTGAATGGGACAGGGGCGGTACTGAAGCTTTCTTT. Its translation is CASSEWDRGGTEAFF.

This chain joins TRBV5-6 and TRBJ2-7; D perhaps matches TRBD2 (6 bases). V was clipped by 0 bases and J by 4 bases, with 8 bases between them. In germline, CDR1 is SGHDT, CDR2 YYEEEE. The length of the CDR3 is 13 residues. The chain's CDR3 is CASSLEGGYEQYF. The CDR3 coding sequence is TGTGCCAGCAGCTTGGAAGGAGGGTACGAGCAGTACTTC.

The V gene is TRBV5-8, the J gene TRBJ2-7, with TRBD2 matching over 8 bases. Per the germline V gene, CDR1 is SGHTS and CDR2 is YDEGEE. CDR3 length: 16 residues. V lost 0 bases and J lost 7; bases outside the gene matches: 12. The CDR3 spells CASSLGKSGRREEQYF. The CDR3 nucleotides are TGTGCCAGCAGCTTGGGAAAGAGCGGGAGAAGGGAAGAGCAGTACTTC.

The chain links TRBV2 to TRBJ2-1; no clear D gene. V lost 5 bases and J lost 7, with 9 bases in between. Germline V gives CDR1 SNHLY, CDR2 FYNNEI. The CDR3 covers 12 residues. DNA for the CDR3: TGTGCCAGCAGTACGCCCGTAAATGAGCAGTTCTTC. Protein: CASSTPVNEQFF.

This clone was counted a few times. DNA of the CDR3: TGTGCCAGCAGTGGTATAACAGGGCGAGAGCAGTACTTC. Its protein is CASSGITGREQYF. The chain joins TRBV2 to TRBJ2-7; tentatively, D is TRBD1 (6 bases). CDR3 length: 13 residues. Trimming removed 4 bases from V and 7 bases from J, with 14 bases in between. Looked up from germline, CDR1 is SNHLY and CDR2 is FYNNEI.

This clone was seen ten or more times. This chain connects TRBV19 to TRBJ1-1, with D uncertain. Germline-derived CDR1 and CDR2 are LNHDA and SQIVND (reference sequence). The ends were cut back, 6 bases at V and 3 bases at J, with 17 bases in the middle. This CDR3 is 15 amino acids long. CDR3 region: CASRLAPGADTEAFF. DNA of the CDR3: TGTGCCAGTAGGTTAGCGCCGGGCGCGGACACTGAAGCTTTCTTT.

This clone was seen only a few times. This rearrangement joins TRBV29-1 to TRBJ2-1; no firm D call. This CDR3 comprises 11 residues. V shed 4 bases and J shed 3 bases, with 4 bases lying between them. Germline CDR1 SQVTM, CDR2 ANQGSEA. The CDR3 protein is CSVVLYNEQFF. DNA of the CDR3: TGCAGCGTTGTGCTCTACAATGAGCAGTTCTTC.

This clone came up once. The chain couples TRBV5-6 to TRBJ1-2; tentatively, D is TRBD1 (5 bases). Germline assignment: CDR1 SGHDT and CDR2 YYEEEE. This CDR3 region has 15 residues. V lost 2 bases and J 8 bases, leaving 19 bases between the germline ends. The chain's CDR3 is CASSLSGIMGQGYTF. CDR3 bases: TGTGCCAGCAGCTTATCAGGGATAATGGGCCAAGGCTACACCTTC.

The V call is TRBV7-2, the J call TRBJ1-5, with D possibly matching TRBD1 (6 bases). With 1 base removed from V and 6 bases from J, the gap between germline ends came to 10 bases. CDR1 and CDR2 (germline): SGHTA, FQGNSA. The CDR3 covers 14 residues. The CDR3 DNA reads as TGTGCCAGCAGCTTAGGGCAGGGGAGTCAGCCCCAGCATTTT. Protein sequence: CASSLGQGSQPQHF. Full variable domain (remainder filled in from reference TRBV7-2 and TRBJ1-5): GAGVSQSPSNKVTEKGKDVELRCDPISGHTALYWYRQSLGQGLEFLIYFQGNSAPDKSGLPSDRFSAERTGGSVSTLTIQRTQQEDSAVYLCASSLGQGSQPQHFGDGTRLSIL.

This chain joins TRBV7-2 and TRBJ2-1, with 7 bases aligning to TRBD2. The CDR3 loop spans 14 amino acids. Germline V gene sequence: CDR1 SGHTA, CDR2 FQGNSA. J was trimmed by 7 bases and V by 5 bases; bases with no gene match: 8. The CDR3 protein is CASSPGLTGNEQFF. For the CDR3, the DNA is TGTGCCAGCAGCCCGGGACTAACCGGGAATGAGCAGTTCTTC.

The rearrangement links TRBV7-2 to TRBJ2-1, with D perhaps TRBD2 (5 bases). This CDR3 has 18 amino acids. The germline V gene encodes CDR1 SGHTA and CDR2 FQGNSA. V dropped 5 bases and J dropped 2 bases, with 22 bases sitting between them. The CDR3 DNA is TGTGCCAGCAGCGATAGGAATCGGGGTACGGGGACCTACAATGAGCAGTTCTTC. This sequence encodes CASSDRNRGTGTYNEQFF.

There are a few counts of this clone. The CDR3 loop reads CASSLAGTEQETQYF. The CDR3 DNA is TGTGCCAGCAGCTTAGCAGGGACCGAACAAGAGACCCAGTACTTC. The chain is built from TRBV7-9 and TRBJ2-5; possibly TRBD1 or TRBD2 for D (5 bases each). Germline CDR1 is SEHNR and CDR2 is FQNEAQ (reference sequence). CDR3 length equals 15 residues. Trimming removed 0 bases from V and 2 bases from J, with 10 bases in between.

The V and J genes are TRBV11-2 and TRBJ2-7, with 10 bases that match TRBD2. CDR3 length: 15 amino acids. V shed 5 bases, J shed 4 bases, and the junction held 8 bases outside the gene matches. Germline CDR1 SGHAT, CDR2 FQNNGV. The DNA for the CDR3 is TGTGCCAGCAGCCCCGGACTAGCGGATATATACGAGCAGTACTTC. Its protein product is CASSPGLADIYEQYF.

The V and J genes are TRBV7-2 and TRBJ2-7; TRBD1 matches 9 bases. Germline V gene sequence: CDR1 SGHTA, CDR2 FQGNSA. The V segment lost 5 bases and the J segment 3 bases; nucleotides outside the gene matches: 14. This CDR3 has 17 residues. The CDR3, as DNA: TGTGCCAGCAGCATCTATCGAGGACAGGGGAGAGGCTACGAGCAGTACTTC. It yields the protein CASSIYRGQGRGYEQYF.

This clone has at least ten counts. CDR3 loop: CAISETQETQYF. CDR3 DNA: TGTGCCATCAGTGAGACCCAAGAGACCCAGTACTTC. The V and J genes are TRBV10-3 and TRBJ2-5; D remains unclear. The V end lost 2 bases, the J end lost 1 base, and 2 bases lay between the germline ends. The CDR3 is 12 amino acids. Germline V gene sequence: CDR1 ENHRY, CDR2 SYGVKD.

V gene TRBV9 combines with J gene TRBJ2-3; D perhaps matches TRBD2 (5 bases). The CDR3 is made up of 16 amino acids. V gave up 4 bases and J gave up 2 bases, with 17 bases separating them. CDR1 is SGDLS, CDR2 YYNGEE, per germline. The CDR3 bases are TGTGCCAGCAGCACTGTCATTGGAGGAGCCACAGATACGCAGTATTTT. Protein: CASSTVIGGATDTQYF.

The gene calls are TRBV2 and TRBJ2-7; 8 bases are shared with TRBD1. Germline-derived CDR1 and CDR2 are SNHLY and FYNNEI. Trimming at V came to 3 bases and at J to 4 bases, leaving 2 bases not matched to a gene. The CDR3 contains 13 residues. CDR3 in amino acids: CASSDDRGYEQYF. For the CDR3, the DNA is TGTGCCAGCAGTGACGACAGGGGTTACGAGCAGTACTTC.

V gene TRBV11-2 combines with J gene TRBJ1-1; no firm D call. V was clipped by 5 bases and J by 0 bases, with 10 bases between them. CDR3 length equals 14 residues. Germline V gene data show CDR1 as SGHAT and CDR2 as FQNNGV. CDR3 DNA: TGTGCCAGCAGCCGCCAGAGCATGAACACTGAAGCTTTCTTT. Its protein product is CASSRQSMNTEAFF.

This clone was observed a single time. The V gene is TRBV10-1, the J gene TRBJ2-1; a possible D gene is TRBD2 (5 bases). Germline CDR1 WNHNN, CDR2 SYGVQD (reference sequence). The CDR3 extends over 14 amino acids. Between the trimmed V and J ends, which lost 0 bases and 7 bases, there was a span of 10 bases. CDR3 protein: CASSESRTGNEQFF. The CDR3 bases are TGCGCCAGCAGTGAGTCGAGGACTGGAAATGAGCAGTTCTTC.

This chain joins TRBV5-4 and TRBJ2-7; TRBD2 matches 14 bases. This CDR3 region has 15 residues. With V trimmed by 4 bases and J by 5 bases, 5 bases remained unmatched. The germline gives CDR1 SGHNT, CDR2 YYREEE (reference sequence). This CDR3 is CASSQGLAGAHEQYF. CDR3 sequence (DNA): TGTGCCAGCAGCCAGGGACTAGCGGGAGCCCACGAGCAGTACTTC. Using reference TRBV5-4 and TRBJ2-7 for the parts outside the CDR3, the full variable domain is ETGVTQSPTHLIKTRGQQVTLRCSSQSGHNTVSWYQQALGQGPQFIFQYYREEENGRGNFPPRFSGLQFPNYSSELNVNALELDDSALYLCASSQGLAGAHEQYFGPGTRLTVT.

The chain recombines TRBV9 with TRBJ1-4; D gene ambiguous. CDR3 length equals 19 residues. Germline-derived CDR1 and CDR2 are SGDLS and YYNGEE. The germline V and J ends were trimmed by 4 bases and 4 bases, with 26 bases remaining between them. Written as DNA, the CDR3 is TGTGCCAGCAGCCAACGAAGAGGGTCGATCGAGGCCCGTAATGAAAAACTGTTTTTT. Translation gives CASSQRRGSIEARNEKLFF.

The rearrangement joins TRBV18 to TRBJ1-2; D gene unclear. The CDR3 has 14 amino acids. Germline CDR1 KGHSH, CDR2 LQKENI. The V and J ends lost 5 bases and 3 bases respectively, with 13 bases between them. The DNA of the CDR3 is TGTGCCAGCTCAGAGGGATCCCTTTACTATGGCTACACCTTC. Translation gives CASSEGSLYYGYTF.

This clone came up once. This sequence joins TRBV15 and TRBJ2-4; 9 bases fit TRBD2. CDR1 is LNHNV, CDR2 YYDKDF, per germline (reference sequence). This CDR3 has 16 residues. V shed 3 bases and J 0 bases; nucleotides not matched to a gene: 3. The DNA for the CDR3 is TGTGCCACCAGCAGCCAAGCGGGAGGAGCCAAAAACATTCAGTACTTC. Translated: CATSSQAGGAKNIQYF.

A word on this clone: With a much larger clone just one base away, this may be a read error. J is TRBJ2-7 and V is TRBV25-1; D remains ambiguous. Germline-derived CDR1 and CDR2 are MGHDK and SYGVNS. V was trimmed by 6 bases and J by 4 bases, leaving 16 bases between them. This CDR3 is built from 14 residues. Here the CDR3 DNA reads TGTGCCAGCAGCCAAGAATATGGACCTTACGAGCAGTACTTC. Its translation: CASSQEYGPYEQYF.

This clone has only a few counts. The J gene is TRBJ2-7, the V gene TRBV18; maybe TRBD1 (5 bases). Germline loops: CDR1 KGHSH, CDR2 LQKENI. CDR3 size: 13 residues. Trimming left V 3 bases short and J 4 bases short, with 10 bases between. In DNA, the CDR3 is TGTGCCAGCTCACCGGGGCAGCTGTACGAGCAGTACTTC. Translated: CASSPGQLYEQYF. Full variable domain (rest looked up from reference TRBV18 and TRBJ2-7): NAGVMQNPRHLVRRRGQEARLRCSPMKGHSHVYWYRQLPEEGLKFMVYLQKENIIDESGMPKERFSAEFPKEGPSILRIQQVVRGDSAAYFCASSPGQLYEQYFGPGTRLTVT.

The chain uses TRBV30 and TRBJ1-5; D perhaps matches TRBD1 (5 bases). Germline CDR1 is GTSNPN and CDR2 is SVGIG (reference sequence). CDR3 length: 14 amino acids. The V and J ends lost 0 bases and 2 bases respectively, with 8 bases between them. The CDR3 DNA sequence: TGTGCCTGGAGTGTACAACAGGGCAATCAGCCCCAGCATTTT. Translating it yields CAWSVQQGNQPQHF.

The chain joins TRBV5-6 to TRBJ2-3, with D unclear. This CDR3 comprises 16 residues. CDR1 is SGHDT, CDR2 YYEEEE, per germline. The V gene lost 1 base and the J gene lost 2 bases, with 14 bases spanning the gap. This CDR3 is CASSLKGFRDTDTQYF. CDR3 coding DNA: TGTGCCAGCAGCTTGAAAGGTTTTCGTGACACAGATACGCAGTATTTT.

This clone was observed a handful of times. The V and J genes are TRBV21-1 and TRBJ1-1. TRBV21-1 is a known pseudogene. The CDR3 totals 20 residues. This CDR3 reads CASSTNPKQGGRPMNTEAFF. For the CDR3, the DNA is TGTGCCAGCAGCACCAATCCTAAGCAGGGAGGGCGACCCATGAACACTGAAGCTTTCTTT.